Detailed here is one T cell receptor (beta chain). Trimming shortened V by 5 bases and J by 10 bases, and 12 bases separated the two germline ends. Germline V lookup: CDR1 SGHTA, CDR2 FQGNSA. The CDR3 runs to 11 residues. These data are taken from a study of blood T cell repertoires in COVID-19. Study as a whole: Acute and convalescent COVID-19 samples came from the United States, Italy and Spain. Nucleic acid was either cDNA or gDNA, and it came from T cells, B-cell-depleted T cells, or PBMCs.

Per the original methods: Estimates of nucleated cell counts were drawn from the amplification of reference gene primers. Profiling relied on immunoSEQ multiplex PCR, and the TCRdb table lists in-frame clones only, not all of them. V and J calls and clone size follow that table, whereas D and trimming were derived from the DNA. The table lists 190,000 or so clones, 70% to 85% of them singletons. V and J are TRBV7-2 and TRBJ2-7; D possibly corresponds to TRBD1 (5 bases). Sequenced input: peripheral blood. This receptor was taken from a woman aged 80 or older with acute or convalescent COVID-19. The CDR3 loop is CASSPRQQQYF. CDR3 nucleotide sequence: TGTGCCAGCAGCCCAAGACAGCAACAGTACTTC.